Each of the 7 T cell receptor beta chains below was sequenced from the same sample in a study of blood T cell repertoires in COVID-19. TCRdb's table, derived via immunoSEQ multiplex PCR, lists solely in-frame clones and lacks some. The data show under 200,000 clones, 80% seen once. The sequenced sample consisted of peripheral blood. Source of these receptors: a man between 60 and 75 years old with acute or convalescent COVID-19.

The rearrangement joins TRBV2 to TRBJ1-5, with no clear D. Per germline, CDR1 SNHLY and CDR2 FYNNEI. Deletions cut 1 base from V and 6 bases from J, with 19 bases between. The CDR3 sequence is 17 residues long. The CDR3 DNA follows: TGTGCCAGCAGTGAAGGGTCGGGGTCATGGTCGGGTCAGCCCCAGCATTTT. As protein: CASSEGSGSWSGQPQHF. Variable domain in full (rest from reference TRBV2 and TRBJ1-5): EPEVTQTPSHQVTQMGQEVILRCVPISNHLYFYWYRQILGQKVEFLVSFYNNEISEKSEIFDDQFSVERPDGSNFTLKIRSTKLEDSAMYFCASSEGSGSWSGQPQHFGDGTRLSIL.

The rearrangement links TRBV5-1 to TRBJ1-4, with a weak D call TRBD1 (5 bases). With 3 bases removed from V and 1 base from J, the gap between germline ends came to 13 bases. Germline V gene data show CDR1 as SGHRS and CDR2 as YFSETQ. The CDR3 has 16 residues. CDR3 bases: TGCGCCAGCAGCTGGGGCGGCGGGGAAACTAATGAAAAACTGTTTTTT. It specifies CASSWGGGETNEKLFF. The complete variable domain, with remaining parts taken from reference TRBV5-1 and TRBJ1-4, reads KAGVTQTPRYLIKTRGQQVTLSCSPISGHRSVSWYQQTPGQGLQFLFEYFSETQRNKGNFPGRFSGRQFSNSRSEMNVSTLELGDSALYLCASSWGGGETNEKLFFGSGTQLSVL.

This chain links TRBV11-2 with TRBJ2-2; 14 bases map to TRBD2. CDR3 length equals 17 residues. CDR1 is SGHAT and CDR2 is FQNNGV in the germline V gene. The V and J ends lost 4 bases and 5 bases, in that order; junction bases with no gene match: 6. The CDR3 here is CASSWGLAGVVTGELFF. CDR3 DNA sequence: TGTGCCAGCAGCTGGGGACTAGCGGGAGTGGTAACCGGGGAGCTGTTTTTT.

The chain is built from TRBV2 and TRBJ2-7, with TRBD1 identical over 9 bases. Germline CDR1 is SNHLY and CDR2 is FYNNEI. The CDR3 consists of 15 residues. The ends lost 8 bases at V and 2 bases at J; junction bases unmatched: 10. Here the CDR3 DNA reads TGTGCCAGCGGGGGAGACAGGGGGATTGCCTACGAGCAGTACTTC. Its protein product is CASGGDRGIAYEQYF. Supplemented by reference TRBV2 and TRBJ2-7, the full variable domain reads EPEVTQTPSHQVTQMGQEVILRCVPISNHLYFYWYRQILGQKVEFLVSFYNNEISEKSEIFDDQFSVERPDGSNFTLKIRSTKLEDSAMYFCASGGDRGIAYEQYFGPGTRLTVT.

CDR3 nucleotides: TGCGCCAGCAGCCAAGAATTGATGCGGCAGGGGGCGAGAAACACCATATATTTT. Its translation: CASSQELMRQGARNTIYF. The chain combines TRBV4-3 with TRBJ1-3, with 8 bases matching TRBD1. Germline V lookup: CDR1 LGHNA, CDR2 YSLEER. After removal of 0 bases from V and 5 bases from J, the junction contained 12 bases not matched to a gene. The CDR3 is made up of 18 amino acids.

V gene TRBV12-5 combines with J gene TRBJ2-2, with 8 bases matching TRBD2. CDR1 LGHNT and CDR2 FRNRAP come from the germline V gene. This CDR3 comprises 17 residues. V lost 6 bases, J lost 2 bases, and 11 bases stayed unmatched. The CDR3 sequence is CASGARPGLGNTGELFF. Here the CDR3 DNA reads TGTGCTAGTGGCGCTAGACCGGGACTAGGAAACACCGGGGAGCTGTTTTTT.

The chain combines TRBV30 with TRBJ1-6; TRBD1 is a possible D gene (5 bases). V lost 4 bases, J lost 12 bases, and 13 bases lay in between. CDR1 and CDR2 (germline): GTSNPN, SVGIG (reference sequence). The CDR3 sequence is 12 residues long. The CDR3: CAWTRGRGPLHF. The CDR3 DNA reads as TGTGCCTGGACTAGAGGAAGGGGACCCCTCCACTTT.